Given below is one TCR beta chain in context. These data come from a study of pediatric ulcerative colitis. Sequencing was performed with immunoSEQ multiplex PCR; in TCRdb, only in-frame clones are kept and a portion is missing. Of 25,000 to 35,000 clones listed, roughly 82% are singletons. CDR1 and CDR2 from the germline V gene are LNHDA and SQIVND (reference sequence). The CDR3 totals 15 residues. V was pared by 3 bases and J by 0 bases, with 2 bases of the junction left unmatched. This clonotype was obtained from a boy younger than 18 with severe ulcerative colitis. Sequences were obtained from blood. The chain joins TRBV19 to TRBJ1-1; 9 bases match TRBD1. In DNA, the CDR3 is TGTGCCAGTAGTATGACAGGGGGTTTGAACACTGAAGCTTTCTTT. Translating gives CASSMTGGLNTEAFF.